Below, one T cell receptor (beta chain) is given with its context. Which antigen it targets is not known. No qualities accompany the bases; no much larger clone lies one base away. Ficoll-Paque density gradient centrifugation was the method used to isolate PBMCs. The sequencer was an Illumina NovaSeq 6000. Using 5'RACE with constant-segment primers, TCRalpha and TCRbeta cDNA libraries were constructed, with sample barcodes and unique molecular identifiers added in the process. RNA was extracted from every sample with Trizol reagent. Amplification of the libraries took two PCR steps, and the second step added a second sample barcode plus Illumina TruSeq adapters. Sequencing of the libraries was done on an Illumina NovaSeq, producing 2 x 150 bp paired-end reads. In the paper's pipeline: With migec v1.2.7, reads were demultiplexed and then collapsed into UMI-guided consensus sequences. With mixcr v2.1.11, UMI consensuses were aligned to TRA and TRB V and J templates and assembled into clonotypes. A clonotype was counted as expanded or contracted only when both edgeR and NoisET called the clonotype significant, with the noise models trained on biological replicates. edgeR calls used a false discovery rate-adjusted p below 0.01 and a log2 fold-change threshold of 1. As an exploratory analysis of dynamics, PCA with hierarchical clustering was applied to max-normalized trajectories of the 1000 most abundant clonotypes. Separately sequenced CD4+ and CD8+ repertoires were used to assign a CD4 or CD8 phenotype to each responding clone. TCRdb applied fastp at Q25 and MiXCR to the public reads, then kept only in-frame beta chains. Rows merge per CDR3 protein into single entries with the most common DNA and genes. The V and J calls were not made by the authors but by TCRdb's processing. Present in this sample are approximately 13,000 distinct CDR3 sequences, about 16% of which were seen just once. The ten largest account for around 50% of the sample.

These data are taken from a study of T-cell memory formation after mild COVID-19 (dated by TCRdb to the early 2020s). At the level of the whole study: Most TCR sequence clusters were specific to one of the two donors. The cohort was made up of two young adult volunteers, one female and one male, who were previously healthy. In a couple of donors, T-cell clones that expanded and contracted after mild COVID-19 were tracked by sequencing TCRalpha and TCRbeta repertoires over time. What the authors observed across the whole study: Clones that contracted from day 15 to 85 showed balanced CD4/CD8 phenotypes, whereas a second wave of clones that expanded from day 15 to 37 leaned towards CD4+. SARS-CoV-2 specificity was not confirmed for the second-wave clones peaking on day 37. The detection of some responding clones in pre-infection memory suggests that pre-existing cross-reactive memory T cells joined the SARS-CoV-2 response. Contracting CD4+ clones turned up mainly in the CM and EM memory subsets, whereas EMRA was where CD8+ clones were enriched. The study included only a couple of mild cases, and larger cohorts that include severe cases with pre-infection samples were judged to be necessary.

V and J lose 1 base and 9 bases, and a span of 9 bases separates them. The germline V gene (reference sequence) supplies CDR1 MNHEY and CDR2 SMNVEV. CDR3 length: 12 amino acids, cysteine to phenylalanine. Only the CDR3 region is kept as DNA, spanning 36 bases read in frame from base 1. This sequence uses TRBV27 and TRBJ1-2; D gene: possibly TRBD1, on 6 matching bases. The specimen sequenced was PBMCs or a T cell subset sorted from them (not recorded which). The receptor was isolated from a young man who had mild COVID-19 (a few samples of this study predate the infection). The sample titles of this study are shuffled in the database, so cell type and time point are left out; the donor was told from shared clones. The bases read TGTGCCAGCAGTTTATACGGGGGCTGCTACACCTTC. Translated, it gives CASSLYGGCYTF.